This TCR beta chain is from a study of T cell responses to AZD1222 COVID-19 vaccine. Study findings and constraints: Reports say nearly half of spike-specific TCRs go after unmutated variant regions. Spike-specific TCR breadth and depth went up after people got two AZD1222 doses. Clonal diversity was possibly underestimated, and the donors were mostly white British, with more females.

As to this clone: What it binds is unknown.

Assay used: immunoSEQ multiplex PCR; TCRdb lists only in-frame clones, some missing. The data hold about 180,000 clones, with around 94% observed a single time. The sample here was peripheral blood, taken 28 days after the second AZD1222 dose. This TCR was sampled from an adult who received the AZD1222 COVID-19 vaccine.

The CDR3: CASSLWGQGSGEKLFF. The CDR3 coding sequence is TGTGCCAGCAGTTTATGGGGACAGGGGTCAGGGGAAAAACTGTTTTTT. The V and J genes are TRBV28 and TRBJ1-4, with 10 bases fitting TRBD1. The germline CDR1 and CDR2 sequences are MDHEN and SYDVKM. With V trimmed by 0 bases and J by 8 bases, 6 bases remained unmatched. CDR3 length: 16 residues.